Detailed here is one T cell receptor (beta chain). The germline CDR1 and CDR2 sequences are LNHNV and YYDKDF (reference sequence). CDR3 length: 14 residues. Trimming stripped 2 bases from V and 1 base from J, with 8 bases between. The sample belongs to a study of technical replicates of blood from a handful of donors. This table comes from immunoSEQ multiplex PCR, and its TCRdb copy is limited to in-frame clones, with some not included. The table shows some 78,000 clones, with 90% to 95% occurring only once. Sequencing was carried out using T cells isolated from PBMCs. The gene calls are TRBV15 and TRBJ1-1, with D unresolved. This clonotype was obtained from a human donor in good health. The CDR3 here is CATSRRLENTEAFF. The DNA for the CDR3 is TGTGCCACCAGCAGAAGACTTGAGAACACTGAAGCTTTCTTT.